The 24 T cell receptor beta chains below were found in one sample sequenced in a study of cytomegalovirus exposure and HLA in healthy donors (dated by TCRdb to the late 2010s). Library preparation used the immunoSEQ multiplex PCR assay. The multiplex PCR relied on a mix of 60 forward primers for TCR Vbeta segments and 13 reverse primers for TCR Jbeta segments. TCRdb's version of the immuneACCESS table is confined to in-frame rearrangements and falls short of the full clone set. An unresolved V gene accounts for under half of the shortfall where checked; the remainder is of unknown origin. The sample includes about 190,000 clones, with 81% observed a single time. About 1.8% of the sample is in the top ten clones. The sequenced sample was PBMCs. All receptors come from a man between 18 and 35 years old in good health and CMV-seronegative.

This chain connects TRBV7-9 to TRBJ2-3; tentatively, D is TRBD2 (7 bases). Germline assignment: CDR1 SEHNR and CDR2 FQNEAQ (reference sequence). Trimming removed 7 bases at V and 4 bases at J, with 18 bases between. The CDR3 consists of 15 residues. CDR3 DNA sequence: TGTGCCAGCAAAGCTTCGGGGGGCGGGGCAGATACGCAGTATTTT. It specifies CASKASGGGADTQYF.

The chain carries TRBV27 and TRBJ2-2; 11 nucleotides match TRBD2. This CDR3 has 15 residues. Germline V lookup: CDR1 MNHEY, CDR2 SMNVEV (reference sequence). Trimming took 5 bases from V and 8 from J; bases not matched to a gene: 7. The CDR3 region is CASSQDRLAGGELFF. CDR3 bases: TGTGCCAGCAGTCAGGACAGACTAGCGGGGGGGGAGCTGTTTTTT.

The V gene is TRBV2, the J gene TRBJ2-3, with 9 nucleotides matching TRBD1. With V trimmed by 1 base and J by 3 bases, 8 bases remained unmatched. This CDR3 has 17 residues. Per the germline V gene, CDR1 is SNHLY and CDR2 is FYNNEI. The CDR3 DNA reads as TGTGCCAGCAGTGAAGTGGGGACAGGGATAGGGACAGATACGCAGTATTTT. Its protein product is CASSEVGTGIGTDTQYF.

This clone was counted only a few times. The V gene is TRBV7-2, the J gene TRBJ2-1; 15 nucleotides match TRBD2. V gave up 2 bases and J gave up 7 bases; unmatched junction bases: 9. Germline assignment: CDR1 SGHTA and CDR2 FQGNSA. There are 18 residues in the CDR3. Here the CDR3 reads CASSLFGLAGGQGNEQFF. CDR3 nucleotides: TGTGCCAGCAGCTTATTCGGACTAGCGGGGGGGCAGGGAAATGAGCAGTTCTTC.

J is TRBJ2-1 and V is TRBV11-3, with 10 nucleotides matching TRBD2. Germline CDR1 reads SGHNT; CDR2 reads YENEEA. This CDR3 has 16 amino acids. With 4 bases clipped from V and 2 bases from J, the junction kept 5 bases outside the gene matches. CDR3 nucleotides: TGTGCCAGCAGCTCTCCAGCGGGAGGGCCCTACAATGAGCAGTTCTTC. It codes for CASSSPAGGPYNEQFF. The full variable domain, with the rest looked up from reference TRBV11-3 and TRBJ2-1, is EAGVVQSPRYKIIEKKQPVAFWCNPISGHNTLYWYLQNLGQGPELLIRYENEEAVDDSQLPKDRFSAERLKGVDSTLKIQPAELGDSAVYLCASSSPAGGPYNEQFFGPGTRLTVL.

This chain joins TRBV5-1 and TRBJ2-3, with D possibly TRBD2 on 5 matching bases. The CDR3 sequence is 17 residues long. Looked up from germline, CDR1 is SGHRS and CDR2 is YFSETQ. Trimming left V 0 bases short and J 4 bases short, with 18 bases between. CDR3 nucleotides: TGCGCCAGCAGCTTGGTCCGGGGATGGCAGGTTGCAGATACGCAGTATTTT. It specifies CASSLVRGWQVADTQYF.

The J gene is TRBJ1-1, the V gene TRBV6-4; no reliable D call. CDR1 is MRHNA and CDR2 is SNTAGT in the germline V gene. The CDR3 is 13 amino acids. The V end was cut by 4 bases, the J end by 1 base, with 7 bases between. This CDR3 is CASSGAGNTEAFF. The CDR3 nucleotides are TGTGCCAGCAGTGGGGCGGGGAACACTGAAGCTTTCTTT.

In this sample, this clone turned up a few times. This sequence joins TRBV28 and TRBJ2-7, with 8 bases that match TRBD1. V trimming: 5 bases; J trimming: 11 bases; junction bases outside the gene matches: 11. The CDR3 has 13 amino acids. Looked up from germline, CDR1 is MDHEN and CDR2 is SYDVKM. The CDR3 reads CASSPIRGQAEYF. CDR3 sequence (DNA): TGTGCCAGCAGTCCGATAAGGGGACAGGCGGAGTACTTC.

The J gene is TRBJ2-1, the V gene TRBV28; the D gene is possibly TRBD2 (6 bases). The CDR3 spans 15 residues. Germline CDR1 and CDR2: MDHEN and SYDVKM. V gave up 4 bases and J gave up 5 bases, with 15 bases separating them. CDR3 loop: CASSSFGAGNNEQFF. CDR3 nucleotide sequence: TGTGCCAGCAGTTCCTTTGGGGCGGGAAACAATGAGCAGTTCTTC.

As to this clone: Within the sample, other DNA sequences also encode this same CDR3. This sequence joins TRBV9 and TRBJ2-7; the match to TRBD2 covers 7 bases. The CDR3 totals 15 residues. The V and J ends lost 0 bases and 0 bases, in that order; junction bases with no gene match: 3. Germline CDR1 is SGDLS and CDR2 is YYNGEE. CDR3 DNA sequence: TGTGCCAGCAGCGTAGCCAGCGGGACCTCCTACGAGCAGTACTTC. The encoded protein is CASSVASGTSYEQYF.

This chain uses TRBV25-1 with TRBJ2-5, with D perhaps TRBD2 (5 bases). Germline CDR1 MGHDK, CDR2 SYGVNS. V dropped 4 bases and J dropped 5 bases, with 11 bases sitting between them. CDR3 length equals 13 residues. CDR3 amino acids: CASSGRKRETQYF. The CDR3 region has the DNA TGTGCCAGCAGTGGACGCAAGCGGGAGACCCAGTACTTC.

The chain links TRBV6-5 to TRBJ1-1, with 7 bases lining up with TRBD1. The CDR3 is made up of 15 amino acids. In germline, CDR1 is MNHEY, CDR2 SVGAGI. With 5 bases clipped from V and 0 bases from J, the junction kept 6 bases outside the gene matches. The CDR3 sequence: CASSATGPLNTEAFF. CDR3 sequence (DNA): TGTGCCAGCAGTGCGACAGGGCCATTGAACACTGAAGCTTTCTTT.

J is TRBJ1-1 and V is TRBV5-6; D uncertain. V gave up 6 bases and J gave up 3 bases, with 21 bases separating them. Germline CDR1 is SGHDT and CDR2 is YYEEEE. The CDR3 loop spans 16 amino acids. Here the CDR3 reads CASTPVGRQTDTEAFF. The CDR3 DNA sequence: TGTGCCAGCACCCCCGTGGGCAGACAAACGGACACTGAAGCTTTCTTT.

The chain combines TRBV5-1 with TRBJ2-7, with 9 positions matching TRBD1. The CDR3 covers 15 residues. J was trimmed by 2 bases and V by 0 bases; bases with no gene match: 3. The V gene's germline CDR1 is SGHRS and CDR2 YFSETQ. The CDR3 is CASSLEGTGPYEQYF. CDR3 nucleotides: TGCGCCAGCAGCTTGGAGGGGACAGGGCCCTACGAGCAGTACTTC.

This sequence joins TRBV4-3 and TRBJ2-7; 7 bases line up with TRBD1. The CDR3 loop spans 15 amino acids. V shed 5 bases and J 4 bases; nucleotides not matched to a gene: 11. The V gene's germline CDR1 is LGHNA and CDR2 YSLEER. The CDR3 sequence: CASSGRQGRIYEQYF. CDR3 in DNA: TGCGCCAGCAGCGGCCGACAGGGACGGATTTACGAGCAGTACTTC.

The chain combines TRBV5-4 with TRBJ2-2, with TRBD1 identical over 7 bases. With V trimmed by 1 base and J by 6 bases, 6 bases remained unmatched. In germline, CDR1 is SGHNT, CDR2 YYREEE (reference sequence). This CDR3 has 15 residues. DNA for the CDR3: TGTGCCAGCAGCTTGATAGGGGGCGGATCCGGGGAGCTGTTTTTT. It codes for CASSLIGGGSGELFF.

The V and J genes are TRBV28 and TRBJ2-2, with a possible D match to TRBD2 (6 bases). The CDR3 extends over 18 amino acids. Looked up from germline, CDR1 is MDHEN and CDR2 is SYDVKM. V lost 5 bases to trimming and J lost 7 bases, with 26 bases between them. The CDR3 DNA follows: TGTGCCAGCAGTACCCTTTTTGGCAGGGCGGGGTATGACGGGGAGCTGTTTTTT. This encodes CASSTLFGRAGYDGELFF.

In this sample, this clone turned up once. The rearrangement links TRBV27 to TRBJ2-1, with a weak D call TRBD1 (6 bases). This CDR3 has 16 residues. Germline V gene data show CDR1 as MNHEY and CDR2 as SMNVEV (reference sequence). The germline V and J ends were trimmed by 4 bases and 4 bases, with 17 bases remaining between them. Here the CDR3 reads CASSSIPPTGYNEQFF. CDR3 in DNA: TGTGCCAGCAGTTCAATCCCCCCCACAGGGTACAATGAGCAGTTCTTC.

The chain combines TRBV5-5 with TRBJ1-3; D may be TRBD1 (5 bases). CDR3 length: 15 residues. Germline CDR1 reads SGHKS; CDR2 reads YYEKEE (reference sequence). Trimming left V 1 base short and J 7 bases short, with 15 bases between. The CDR3, as DNA: TGTGCCAGCAGCTTGTACGGGGGGGACGGCAACACCATATATTTT. Translation: CASSLYGGDGNTIYF.

This CDR3 is CASSIGNIRGQFF. The CDR3 DNA reads as TGTGCCAGTAGTATCGGGAACATCCGGGGGCAGTTCTTC. The chain links TRBV19 to TRBJ2-1; weak D call: TRBD2 (5 bases). CDR3 length equals 13 residues. CDR1 and CDR2 from the germline V gene are LNHDA and SQIVND (reference sequence). V gave up 3 bases and J gave up 12 bases, with 15 bases separating them.

This clone was picked up one time. The chain is built from TRBV5-8 and TRBJ2-6; maybe TRBD1 (5 bases). Germline-derived CDR1 and CDR2 are SGHTS and YDEGEE. V was clipped by 4 bases and J by 2 bases, with 7 bases between them. The CDR3 contains 14 residues. CDR3 nucleotide sequence: TGTGCCAGCAGCGAGGACACTGGGGCCAACGTCCTGACTTTC. Translating it yields CASSEDTGANVLTF.

This clone was detected once. The chain carries TRBV7-8 and TRBJ2-2; no clear D. V was shortened by 3 bases and J by 2 bases, with 25 bases between the two germline ends. CDR3 size: 20 residues. Germline V gene sequence: CDR1 SGHVS, CDR2 FQNEAQ. In DNA, the CDR3 is TGTGCCAGCAGCTTTTACGGTTACCGTATGTCCCCGAGAAACACCGGGGAGCTGTTTTTT. It yields the protein CASSFYGYRMSPRNTGELFF.

This clone appeared once. DNA for the CDR3: TGTGCCAGCAGTGAATCGGGGGGGATAAGCACAGATACGCAGTATTTT. Translating gives CASSESGGISTDTQYF. J is TRBJ2-3 and V is TRBV2; 8 nucleotides agree with TRBD2. Germline trimming cut 2 bases from V and 0 bases from J; bases unmatched to any gene: 4. This CDR3 is 16 amino acids long. The germline gives CDR1 SNHLY, CDR2 FYNNEI.

The chain is built from TRBV18 and TRBJ1-4; TRBD1 might be the D (5 bases). Germline V gene lookup returns CDR1 KGHSH and CDR2 LQKENI. V lost 3 bases and J lost 8, with 16 bases in between. CDR3 length: 15 residues. CDR3 sequence (DNA): TGTGCCAGCTCACCGGATGCGGGGGAGGGCGAAAAACTGTTTTTT. Amino acid sequence: CASSPDAGEGEKLFF.